One sample yielded the 25 T cell receptor beta chains listed below, sequenced in a study of blood T cell repertoires in COVID-19. The repertoire was sequenced with immunoSEQ multiplex PCR; TCRdb's copy has only in-frame clones and lacks some. The sample records hundreds of thousands of clones, roughly 85% being singletons. The sequenced sample was PBMCs or T cells enriched from blood (not recorded which). The receptors here all came from a woman between 40 and 55 years old with acute COVID-19.

The chain employs TRBV6-5 and TRBJ2-4; 8 bases match TRBD2. J lost 5 bases, V lost 3 bases, and 3 bases had no gene match. Germline CDR1 MNHEY, CDR2 SVGAGI. The CDR3 is made up of 14 amino acids. The CDR3 sequence is CASSYSGGENIQYF. CDR3 sequence (DNA): TGTGCCAGCAGTTATTCCGGGGGGGAAAACATTCAGTACTTC.

The chain joins TRBV30 to TRBJ1-5, with D tentatively TRBD1 (5 bases). CDR3 size: 13 residues. From germline, CDR1 is GTSNPN and CDR2 SVGIG (reference sequence). Trimming took off 2 bases at V and 4 bases at J, with 9 bases between the two ends. Here the CDR3 reads CAWSSGWNQPQHF. The CDR3, as DNA: TGTGCCTGGAGTTCAGGGTGGAATCAGCCCCAGCATTTT.

J is TRBJ2-2 and V is TRBV5-1, with 9 bases lining up with TRBD2. There are 16 residues in the CDR3. Germline values: CDR1 SGHRS, CDR2 YFSETQ. Trimming cost V 0 bases and J 4 bases; bases outside gene matches: 4. CDR3 amino acids: CASSLDSGSGTGELFF. CDR3 nucleotides: TGCGCCAGCAGCTTGGATAGCGGGAGCGGCACCGGGGAGCTGTTTTTT.

This chain connects TRBV4-1 to TRBJ2-6; D is unresolved. Trimming stripped 1 base from V and 2 bases from J, with 9 bases between. This CDR3 is 16 amino acids long. Germline V gene data show CDR1 as MGHRA and CDR2 as YSYEKL. The CDR3 nucleotides read TGCGCCAGCAGCCAAGGGTCTACTACTGGGGCCAACGTCCTGACTTTC. Protein: CASSQGSTTGANVLTF.

The sample holds one count of this clone. The CDR3 loop is CATSDPYIDRRGNQPQHF. CDR3 DNA: TGTGCCACCAGTGATCCATATATTGACAGACGCGGCAATCAGCCCCAGCATTTT. This rearrangement joins TRBV24-1 to TRBJ1-5, with D tentatively TRBD1 (5 bases). Per the germline V gene, CDR1 is KGHDR and CDR2 is SFDVKD. The CDR3 covers 18 residues. Trimming took off 3 bases at V and 2 bases at J, with 19 bases between the two ends.

The rearrangement joins TRBV7-8 to TRBJ1-1; the D gene is possibly TRBD1 (5 bases). V lost 4 bases, J lost 6 bases, and 18 bases lay in between. Per the germline V gene, CDR1 is SGHVS and CDR2 is FQNEAQ. The CDR3 totals 15 residues. The CDR3 DNA is TGTGCCAGCAGCTCTCCCGGGGGTGTCGTGGCTGAAGCTTTCTTT. Its protein product is CASSSPGGVVAEAFF.

The chain couples TRBV7-9 to TRBJ1-4; 12 bases are shared with TRBD1. The V segment lost 4 bases and the J segment 3 bases; nucleotides outside the gene matches: 6. This CDR3 spans 17 amino acids. The V gene's germline CDR1 is SEHNR and CDR2 FQNEAQ (reference sequence). DNA for the CDR3: TGTGCCAGCAGCTCCGGGACAGGGGGCTTTGCTAATGAAAAACTGTTTTTT. The encoded protein is CASSSGTGGFANEKLFF.

V is TRBV11-3 and J is TRBJ2-3; TRBD1 matches 7 bases. With 2 bases clipped from V and 5 bases from J, the junction kept 10 bases outside the gene matches. There are 16 residues in the CDR3. CDR1 and CDR2 from the germline V gene are SGHNT and YENEEA. CDR3 region: CASSLSTGVGEDTQYF. In DNA form, the CDR3 reads TGTGCCAGCAGCTTATCAACAGGGGTCGGGGAAGATACGCAGTATTTT. The variable domain in full, with the rest retrieved from reference TRBV11-3 and TRBJ2-3, is EAGVVQSPRYKIIEKKQPVAFWCNPISGHNTLYWYLQNLGQGPELLIRYENEEAVDDSQLPKDRFSAERLKGVDSTLKIQPAELGDSAVYLCASSLSTGVGEDTQYFGPGTRLTVL.

The chain uses TRBV7-7 and TRBJ2-7; 7 nucleotides agree with TRBD2. Germline values: CDR1 SSHAT, CDR2 FNYEAQ (reference sequence). The CDR3 has 15 residues. V dropped 5 bases and J dropped 3; count of bases not matched to a gene: 10. The CDR3 is CASSPGLGGSYEQYF. The CDR3 bases are TGTGCCAGCAGCCCTGGACTAGGTGGTAGCTACGAGCAGTACTTC.

The rearrangement links TRBV6-2 or TRBV6-3 to TRBJ1-5, with 8 bases lining up with TRBD1. Germline V gene data show CDR1 as MNHEY and CDR2 as SVGEGT. The CDR3 contains 17 residues. After removal of 4 bases from V and 3 bases from J, the junction contained 11 bases not matched to a gene. The CDR3 coding sequence is TGTGCCAGCAGTTCAAGAAACCGGGACAGGTACAATCAGCCCCAGCATTTT. Protein: CASSSRNRDRYNQPQHF.

V is TRBV6-5 and J is TRBJ1-1; D gene uncertain. CDR3 length equals 14 residues. CDR1 and CDR2 from the germline V gene are MNHEY and SVGAGI. Trimming removed 6 bases at V and 0 bases at J, with 11 bases between. CDR3 residues: CASRSTNVNTEAFF. The CDR3, as DNA: TGTGCCAGCAGGAGTACTAACGTGAACACTGAAGCTTTCTTT.

This clone has more than one count but fewer than ten. V and J are TRBV28 and TRBJ2-7; 8 bases fit TRBD1. The CDR3 extends over 14 amino acids. The V segment lost 5 bases and the J segment 6 bases; nucleotides outside the gene matches: 9. Looked up from germline, CDR1 is MDHEN and CDR2 is SYDVKM. CDR3 protein: CASSPQDRVGEQYF. As DNA, the CDR3 is TGTGCCAGCAGTCCCCAGGACAGGGTAGGCGAGCAGTACTTC.

This clone has only one observation. CDR3 DNA sequence: TGTGCCAGCAGAGGGGTGAGCAATCAGCCCCAGCATTTT. Translation gives CASRGVSNQPQHF. This sequence joins TRBV6-5 and TRBJ1-5; TRBD1 might be the D (5 bases). Germline V gives CDR1 MNHEY, CDR2 SVGAGI. Trimming took off 6 bases at V and 1 base at J, with 7 bases between the two ends. The length of the CDR3 is 13 residues.

V usage is TRBV5-1 and J usage is TRBJ2-1; TRBD1 matches at 7 bases. Germline V gene lookup returns CDR1 SGHRS and CDR2 YFSETQ. Trimming took 2 bases from V and 15 from J; bases not matched to a gene: 8. This CDR3 comprises 12 residues. CDR3: CASSLEGRGWFF. CDR3 in DNA: TGCGCCAGCAGCTTAGAGGGCAGGGGGTGGTTCTTC.

The chain has TRBV19 and TRBJ1-3; maybe TRBD1 (6 bases). This CDR3 contains 14 residues. Germline loops: CDR1 LNHDA, CDR2 SQIVND (reference sequence). V was pared by 7 bases and J by 0 bases, with 10 bases between. The CDR3: CASNTGSSGNTIYF. As DNA, the CDR3 is TGTGCCAGTAATACAGGGAGCTCTGGAAACACCATATATTTT.

The V and J genes are TRBV27 and TRBJ2-1; possibly TRBD1 for D (6 bases). The CDR3 extends over 15 amino acids. Deletions cut 6 bases from V and 4 bases from J, with 16 bases between. CDR1 is MNHEY and CDR2 is SMNVEV in the germline V gene (reference sequence). This chain's CDR3 is CASSLWDNLYNEQFF. The CDR3 DNA is TGTGCCAGCAGCCTGTGGGACAACCTTTACAATGAGCAGTTCTTC.

The genes are TRBV6-2 or TRBV6-3 and TRBJ2-3, with 11 bases fitting TRBD2. Trimming cost V 6 bases and J 5 bases; bases outside gene matches: 4. CDR3 size: 14 residues. The germline CDR1 and CDR2 sequences are MNHEY and SVGEGT. Here the CDR3 reads CASSLAGGVDTQYF. CDR3 DNA: TGTGCCAGCAGCCTAGCGGGAGGCGTAGATACGCAGTATTTT.

This chain uses TRBV28 with TRBJ1-5; D is undetermined. This CDR3 has 15 residues. The V and J ends lost 6 bases and 1 base respectively, with 13 bases between them. Looked up from germline, CDR1 is MDHEN and CDR2 is SYDVKM. The CDR3 spells CASRFEVRSNQPQHF. The CDR3 nucleotides read TGTGCCAGCAGATTCGAGGTTAGAAGCAATCAGCCCCAGCATTTT.

CDR3 loop: CSASGDRDYNEQFF. Written as DNA, the CDR3 is TGCAGTGCTAGTGGGGACAGAGATTACAATGAGCAGTTCTTC. The chain carries TRBV20-1 and TRBJ2-1, with 7 bases matching TRBD1. Trimming removed 3 bases from V and 4 bases from J; junction bases left unmatched: 6. The CDR3 is 14 residues long. In germline, CDR1 is DFQATT, CDR2 SNEGSKA (reference sequence).

The chain combines TRBV28 with TRBJ2-5; no clear D gene. V was pared by 6 bases and J by 2 bases, with 4 bases between. Germline V gene data show CDR1 as MDHEN and CDR2 as SYDVKM. This CDR3 has 11 residues. CDR3 protein: CASRSQETQYF. In DNA form, the CDR3 reads TGTGCCAGCAGGTCTCAAGAGACCCAGTACTTC.

The chain combines TRBV4-1 with TRBJ2-3; the D is unclear. Trimming cost V 7 bases and J 0 bases, with 14 bases left between them. The CDR3 length is 15 residues. Germline V gene lookup returns CDR1 MGHRA and CDR2 YSYEKL. CDR3 sequence: CASTATGTSTDTQYF. The CDR3 DNA follows: TGCGCCAGCACCGCGACTGGAACTAGCACAGATACGCAGTATTTT.

This clone came up once. The chain employs TRBV5-1 and TRBJ2-3; 9 nucleotides align to TRBD1. There are 16 residues in the CDR3. From germline, CDR1 is SGHRS and CDR2 YFSETQ. The V and J ends lost 7 bases and 1 base, in that order; junction bases with no gene match: 10. The CDR3, as DNA: TGCGCCAGCGGCCCACAACAGGGGGCCCGCACAGATACGCAGTATTTT. This sequence encodes CASGPQQGARTDTQYF.

This clone was observed a handful of times. The chain recombines TRBV28 with TRBJ2-7; 8 bases agree with TRBD2. With V trimmed by 5 bases and J by 9 bases, 21 bases remained unmatched. The CDR3 consists of 17 residues. Germline lookup yields CDR1 MDHEN and CDR2 SYDVKM. CDR3 sequence: CASSIPPSTGARGGQYF. CDR3 nucleotide sequence: TGTGCCAGCAGTATACCCCCCTCGACAGGCGCTCGGGGGGGGCAGTACTTC.

V is TRBV28 and J is TRBJ2-2; TRBD1 aligns across 11 bases. CDR1 MDHEN and CDR2 SYDVKM come from the germline V gene. CDR3 length: 15 amino acids. Unmatched junction bases numbered 4, after V lost 5 bases and J lost 5 bases. The CDR3, as DNA: TGTGCCAGCAGTACCGGGACAGGGGGAACCGGGGAGCTGTTTTTT. This codes for CASSTGTGGTGELFF.

This chain uses TRBV11-2 with TRBJ2-1; D gene unclear. This CDR3 spans 11 amino acids. Trimming cost V 5 bases and J 4 bases, with 3 bases left between them. Germline-derived CDR1 and CDR2 are SGHAT and FQNNGV. The CDR3 DNA is TGTGCCAGCAGCCATTACAATGAGCAGTTCTTC. Translated: CASSHYNEQFF.